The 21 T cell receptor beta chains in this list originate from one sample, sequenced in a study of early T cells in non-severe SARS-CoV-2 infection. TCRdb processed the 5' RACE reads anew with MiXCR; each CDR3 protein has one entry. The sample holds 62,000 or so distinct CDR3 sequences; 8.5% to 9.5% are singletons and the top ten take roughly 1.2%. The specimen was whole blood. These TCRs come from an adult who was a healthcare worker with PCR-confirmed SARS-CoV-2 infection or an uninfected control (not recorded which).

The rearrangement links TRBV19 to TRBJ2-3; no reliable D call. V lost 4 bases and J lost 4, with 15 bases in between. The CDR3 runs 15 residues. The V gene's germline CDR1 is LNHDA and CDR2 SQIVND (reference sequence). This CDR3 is CASSTRTNRADTQYF. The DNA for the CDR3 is TGTGCCAGTAGTACCCGGACGAATCGCGCAGATACGCAGTATTTT.

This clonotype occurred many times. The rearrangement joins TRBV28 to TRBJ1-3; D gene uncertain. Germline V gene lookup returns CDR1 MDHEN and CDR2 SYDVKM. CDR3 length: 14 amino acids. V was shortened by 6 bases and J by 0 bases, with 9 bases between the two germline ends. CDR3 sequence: CASSRGSSGNTIYF. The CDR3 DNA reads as TGTGCCAGCAGCCGCGGGAGCTCTGGAAACACCATATATTTT.

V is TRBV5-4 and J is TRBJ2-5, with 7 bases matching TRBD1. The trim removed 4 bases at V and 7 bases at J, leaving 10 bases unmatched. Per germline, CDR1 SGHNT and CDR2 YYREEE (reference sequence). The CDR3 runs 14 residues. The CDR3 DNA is TGTGCCAGCAGCCTAGAGACAGGGATGAGGACCCAGTACTTC. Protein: CASSLETGMRTQYF.

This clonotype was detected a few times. The CDR3 DNA reads TGTGCCAGTAGTTATCAGAGAATGAACACTGAAGCTTTCTTT. Residues: CASSYQRMNTEAFF. The chain recombines TRBV19 with TRBJ1-1; unclear D gene. Germline CDR1 LNHDA, CDR2 SQIVND (reference sequence). The CDR3 runs to 14 residues. The V end lost 5 bases, the J end lost 0 bases, and 10 bases lay between the germline ends.

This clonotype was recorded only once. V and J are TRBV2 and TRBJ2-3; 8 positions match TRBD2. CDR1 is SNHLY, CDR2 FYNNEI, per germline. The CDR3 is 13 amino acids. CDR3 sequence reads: CSAHSGITDTQYF. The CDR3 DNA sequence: TGTTCCGCGCATAGCGGGATCACAGATACGCAGTATTTT. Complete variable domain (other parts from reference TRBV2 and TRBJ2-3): EPEVTQTPSHQVTQMGQEVILRCVPISNHLYFYWYRQILGQKVEFLVSFYNNEISEKSEIFDDQFSVERPDGSNFTLKIRSTKLEDSAMYFCSAHSGITDTQYFGPGTRLTVL.

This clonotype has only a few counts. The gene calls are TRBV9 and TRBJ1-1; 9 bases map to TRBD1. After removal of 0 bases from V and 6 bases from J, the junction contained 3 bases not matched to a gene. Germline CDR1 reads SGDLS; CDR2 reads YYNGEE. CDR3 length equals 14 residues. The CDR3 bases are TGTGCCAGCAGCGTAGACGGGGACAGGGCTGAAGCTTTCTTT. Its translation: CASSVDGDRAEAFF.

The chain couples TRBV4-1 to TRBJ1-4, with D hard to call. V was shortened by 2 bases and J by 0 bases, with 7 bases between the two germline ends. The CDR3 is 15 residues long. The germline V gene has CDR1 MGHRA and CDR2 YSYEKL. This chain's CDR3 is CASSQRVATNEKLFF. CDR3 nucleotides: TGCGCCAGCAGCCAAAGAGTCGCAACTAATGAAAAACTGTTTTTT.

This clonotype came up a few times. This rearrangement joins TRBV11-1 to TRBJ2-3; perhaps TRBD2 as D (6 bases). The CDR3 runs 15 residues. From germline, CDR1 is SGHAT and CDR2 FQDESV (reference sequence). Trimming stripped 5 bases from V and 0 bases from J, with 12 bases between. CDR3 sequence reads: CASSLQRASTDTQYF. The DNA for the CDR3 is TGTGCCAGCAGCCTTCAGCGGGCTAGCACAGATACGCAGTATTTT.

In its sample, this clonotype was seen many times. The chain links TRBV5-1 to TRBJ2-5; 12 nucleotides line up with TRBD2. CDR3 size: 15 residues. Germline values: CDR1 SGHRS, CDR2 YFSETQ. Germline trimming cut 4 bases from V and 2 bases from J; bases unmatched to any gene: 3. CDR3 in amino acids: CASSILAGGQETQYF. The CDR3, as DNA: TGCGCCAGCAGCATCCTAGCGGGGGGGCAAGAGACCCAGTACTTC.

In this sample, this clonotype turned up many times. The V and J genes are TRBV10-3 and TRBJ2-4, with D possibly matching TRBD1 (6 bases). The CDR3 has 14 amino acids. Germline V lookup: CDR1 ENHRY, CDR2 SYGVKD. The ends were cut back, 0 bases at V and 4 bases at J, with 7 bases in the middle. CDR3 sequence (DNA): TGTGCCATCAGTGAGTCAGGACAGAAAAACATTCAGTACTTC. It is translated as CAISESGQKNIQYF.

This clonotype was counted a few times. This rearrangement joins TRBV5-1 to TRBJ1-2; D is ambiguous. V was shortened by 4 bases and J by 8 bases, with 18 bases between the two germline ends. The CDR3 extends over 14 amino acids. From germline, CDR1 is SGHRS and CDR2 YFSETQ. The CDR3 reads CASSPRTHGWGYTF. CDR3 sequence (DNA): TGCGCCAGCAGCCCCCGGACCCACGGTTGGGGCTACACCTTC.

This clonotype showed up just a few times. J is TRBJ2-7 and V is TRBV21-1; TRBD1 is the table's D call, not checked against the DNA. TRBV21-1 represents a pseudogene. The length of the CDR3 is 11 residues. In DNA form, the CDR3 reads TGTGCCAGACCGGGGCCTGGGGAGCAGTACGTC. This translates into CARPGPGEQYV.

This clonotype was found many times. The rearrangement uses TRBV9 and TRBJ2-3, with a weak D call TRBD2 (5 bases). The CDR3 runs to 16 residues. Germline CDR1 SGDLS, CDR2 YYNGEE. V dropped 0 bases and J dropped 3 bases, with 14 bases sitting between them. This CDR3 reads CASSVVPQPGTDTQYF. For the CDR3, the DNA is TGTGCCAGCAGCGTAGTACCCCAGCCGGGGACAGATACGCAGTATTTT.

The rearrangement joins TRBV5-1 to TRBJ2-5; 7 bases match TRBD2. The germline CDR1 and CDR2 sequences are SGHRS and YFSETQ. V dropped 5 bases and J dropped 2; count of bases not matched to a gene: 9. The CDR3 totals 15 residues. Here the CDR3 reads CASRRTRGLQETQYF. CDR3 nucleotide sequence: TGCGCCAGCAGACGAACGCGGGGGTTACAAGAGACCCAGTACTTC. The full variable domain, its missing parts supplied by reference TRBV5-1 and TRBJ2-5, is KAGVTQTPRYLIKTRGQQVTLSCSPISGHRSVSWYQQTPGQGLQFLFEYFSETQRNKGNFPGRFSGRQFSNSRSEMNVSTLELGDSALYLCASRRTRGLQETQYFGPGTRLLVL.

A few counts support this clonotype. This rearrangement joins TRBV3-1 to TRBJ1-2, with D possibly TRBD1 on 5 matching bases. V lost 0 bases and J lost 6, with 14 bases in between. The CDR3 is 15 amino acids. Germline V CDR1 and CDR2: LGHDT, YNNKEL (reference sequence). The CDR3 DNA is TGTGCCAGCAGCCAAGACATCCTAACGGGGGATGGCTACACCTTC. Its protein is CASSQDILTGDGYTF.

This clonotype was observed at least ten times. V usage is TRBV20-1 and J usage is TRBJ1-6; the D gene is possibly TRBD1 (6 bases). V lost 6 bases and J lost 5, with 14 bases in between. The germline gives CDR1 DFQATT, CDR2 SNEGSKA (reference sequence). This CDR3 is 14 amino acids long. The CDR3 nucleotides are TGCAGTGCGACTACGGGGACAAATAATTCACCCCTCCACTTT. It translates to CSATTGTNNSPLHF.

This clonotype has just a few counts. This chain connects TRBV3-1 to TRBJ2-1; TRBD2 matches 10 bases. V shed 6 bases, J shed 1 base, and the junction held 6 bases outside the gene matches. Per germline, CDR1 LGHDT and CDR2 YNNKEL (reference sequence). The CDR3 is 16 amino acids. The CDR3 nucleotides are TGTGCCAGCAGAAACCTAGCGGGGGCGTCCTACAATGAGCAGTTCTTC. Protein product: CASRNLAGASYNEQFF.

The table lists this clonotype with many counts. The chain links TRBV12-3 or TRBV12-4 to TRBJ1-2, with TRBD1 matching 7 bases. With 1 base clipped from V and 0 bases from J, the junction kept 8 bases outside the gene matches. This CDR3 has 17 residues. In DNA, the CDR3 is TGTGCCAGCAGTTTAGTGTATGGGGACAGCCCTAACTATGGCTACACCTTC. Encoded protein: CASSLVYGDSPNYGYTF.

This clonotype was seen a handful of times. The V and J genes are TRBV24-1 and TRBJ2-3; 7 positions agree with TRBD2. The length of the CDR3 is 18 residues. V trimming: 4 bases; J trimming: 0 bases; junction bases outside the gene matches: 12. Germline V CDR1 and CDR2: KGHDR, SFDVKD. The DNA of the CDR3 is TGTGCCACCAGTGACCCCCGGCGAGCGGGGCTTAGCACAGATACGCAGTATTTT. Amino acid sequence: CATSDPRRAGLSTDTQYF.

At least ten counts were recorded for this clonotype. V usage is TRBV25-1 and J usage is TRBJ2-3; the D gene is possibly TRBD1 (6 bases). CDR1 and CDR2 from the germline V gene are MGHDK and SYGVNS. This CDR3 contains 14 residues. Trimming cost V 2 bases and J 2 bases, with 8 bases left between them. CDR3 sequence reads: CASSETGFTDTQYF. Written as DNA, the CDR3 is TGTGCCAGCAGTGAAACAGGGTTCACAGATACGCAGTATTTT.

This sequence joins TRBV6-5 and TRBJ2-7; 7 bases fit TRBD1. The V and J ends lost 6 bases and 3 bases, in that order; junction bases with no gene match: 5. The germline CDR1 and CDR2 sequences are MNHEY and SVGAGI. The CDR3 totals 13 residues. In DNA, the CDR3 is TGTGCCAGCAGCAAGGGACAGAACTACGAGCAGTACGTC. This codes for CASSKGQNYEQYV.